The text below deals with one TCR beta chain. Its cognate antigen is unknown. This entry belongs to a study of cytomegalovirus exposure and HLA in healthy donors. Study observations and caveats: Associated with cytomegalovirus, according to the listing, were 170 or so TCR beta chains. Reportedly, diagnosis of cytomegalovirus status by the classifier showed high specificity and sensitivity.

Only in-frame clones appear in the TCRdb table, and some are missing; sequencing was by immunoSEQ multiplex PCR. The data hold some 170,000 clones, with approximately 87% observed a single time. The CDR3 extends over 15 amino acids. Germline V gene lookup returns CDR1 SNHLY and CDR2 FYNNEI. V lost 4 bases, J lost 2 bases, and 4 bases stayed unmatched. The genes are TRBV2 and TRBJ2-7; the match to TRBD1 covers 11 bases. The receptor was derived from a woman in her 30s in good health and CMV-seronegative. The sequencing sample was made of PBMCs. CDR3: CASSVSGQGAYEQYF. For the CDR3, the DNA is TGTGCCAGCAGTGTTTCGGGACAGGGGGCCTACGAGCAGTACTTC. The full variable domain, completed using reference TRBV2 and TRBJ2-7, is EPEVTQTPSHQVTQMGQEVILRCVPISNHLYFYWYRQILGQKVEFLVSFYNNEISEKSEIFDDQFSVERPDGSNFTLKIRSTKLEDSAMYFCASSVSGQGAYEQYFGPGTRLTVT.